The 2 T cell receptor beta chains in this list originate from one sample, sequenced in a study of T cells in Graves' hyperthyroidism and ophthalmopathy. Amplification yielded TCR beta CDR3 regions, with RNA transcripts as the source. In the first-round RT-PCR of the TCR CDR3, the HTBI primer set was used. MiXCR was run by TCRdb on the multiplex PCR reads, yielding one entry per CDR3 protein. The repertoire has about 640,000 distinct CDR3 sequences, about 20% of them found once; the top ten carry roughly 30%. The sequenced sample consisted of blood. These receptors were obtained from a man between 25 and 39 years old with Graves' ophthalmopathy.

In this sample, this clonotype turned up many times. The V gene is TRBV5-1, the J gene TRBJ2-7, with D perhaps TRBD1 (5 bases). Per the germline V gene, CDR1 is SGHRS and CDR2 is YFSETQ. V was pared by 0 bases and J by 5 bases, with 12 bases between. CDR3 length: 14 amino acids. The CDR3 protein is CASSLGVQGHEQYF. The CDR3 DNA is TGCGCCAGCAGCTTGGGTGTGCAGGGCCACGAGCAGTACTTC.

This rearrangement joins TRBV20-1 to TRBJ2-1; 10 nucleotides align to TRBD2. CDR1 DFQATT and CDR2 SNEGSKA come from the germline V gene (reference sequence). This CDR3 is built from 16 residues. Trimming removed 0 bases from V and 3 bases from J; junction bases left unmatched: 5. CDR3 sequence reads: CSARDPTSGVYNEQFF. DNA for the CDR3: TGCAGTGCTAGAGATCCCACTAGCGGGGTCTACAATGAGCAGTTCTTC.